The present T cell receptor beta chain was sequenced within a study of immune evolution from preneoplasia to lung adenocarcinoma. Study-wide findings and caveats: Normal lung had highest clonality; later lesions appeared denser, more diverse. Normal lung had the highest top T cell clone frequencies.

Clones were sequenced by immunoSEQ multiplex PCR, and TCRdb holds only the in-frame ones, with some missing. The sample lists roughly 5,000 clones, over 60% occurring once. For this clone: Its antigen is still unknown.

Patients had resection in Japan or China between about 2013 and 2017. Each case's diagnosis was confirmed by two pathologists on H&E. Sequenced: FFPE adjacent normal lung tissue. The sequence came from a person between 60 and 79 years old with lung adenocarcinoma.

The CDR3 loop reads CASSSRFGASSYEQYF. CDR3 coding DNA: TGTGCCAGCAGCTCGCGGTTTGGGGCCAGCTCCTACGAGCAGTACTTC. The chain uses TRBV5-6 and TRBJ2-7; possible D gene TRBD1, 5 bases. CDR3 length: 16 residues. The germline V gene encodes CDR1 SGHDT and CDR2 YYEEEE. Trimming stripped 3 bases from V and 0 bases from J, with 16 bases between.